This is a list of T cell receptor beta chains from one sample in a study of T cell changes during pregnancy in multiple sclerosis. Only in-frame clones appear in the TCRdb table, and some are missing; sequencing was by immunoSEQ multiplex PCR. This table holds around 40,000 clones, roughly nine tenths found once. This specimen was CD4+ T cells from peripheral blood mononuclear cells, taken in the second trimester of pregnancy. Source of these receptors: a female donor with multiple sclerosis, enrolled in a pregnancy study. Both conserved end residues are part of each CDR3. Fields, in order: J gene, D gene, clone size, V gene, CDR3 protein, CDR3 DNA. A D gene is named only where the DNA matches it firmly. Expanded clones get a size class; other rows say once, few or many, or leave the size out.

>TRBJ1-1|TRBD1|NA|TRBV5-6
CASSRQGPEAFF
TGTGCCAGCAGTCGACAGGGCCCTGAAGCTTTCTTT
>TRBJ2-7|TRBD1|NA|TRBV27
CASSYLTGGFYEQYF
TGTGCCAGCAGTTATCTGACAGGGGGGTTCTACGAGCAGTACTTC
>TRBJ1-4|NA|NA|TRBV9
CASSVRQVPEKLFF
TGTGCCAGCAGCGTGAGACAGGTCCCTGAAAAACTGTTTTTT
>TRBJ2-3|NA|NA|TRBV19
CASRMTASTDTQYF
TGTGCCAGTAGAATGACAGCCAGCACAGATACGCAGTATTTT
>TRBJ2-1|NA|NA|TRBV4-2
CASSQETNRDVRQFF
TGTGCCAGCAGCCAGGAGACAAACAGGGATGTACGGCAGTTCTTC
>TRBJ1-5|NA|NA|TRBV19
CASGAGTLNQPQHF
TGTGCCAGTGGCGCCGGGACACTTAATCAGCCCCAGCATTTT
>TRBJ1-2|NA|NA|TRBV2
CASSASAGGPSSLYGYTF
TGTGCCAGCAGTGCTTCAGCGGGGGGGCCCTCCTCACTTTATGGCTACACCTTC
>TRBJ2-3|TRBD2|NA|TRBV5-4
CASSPQNDLAGGTDTQYF
TGTGCCAGCAGCCCCCAAAATGATTTAGCGGGGGGCACAGATACGCAGTATTTT
>TRBJ2-1|TRBD2|NA|TRBV5-6
CASSWGSGRIYNEQFF
TGTGCCAGCAGCTGGGGGAGCGGGAGGATATACAATGAGCAGTTCTTC
>TRBJ1-1|NA|NA|TRBV27
CASRTGLLEAFF
TGTGCCAGCAGAACAGGGTTATTGGAAGCTTTCTTT
>TRBJ2-1|TRBD2|NA|TRBV7-3
CASSPRGGSYNEQFF
TGTGCCAGCAGCCCCCGCGGGGGGTCCTACAATGAGCAGTTCTTC
>TRBJ2-7|TRBD2|NA|TRBV6-1
CASTSGTSVYEQYF
TGTGCCAGCACCTCCGGGACTAGTGTGTACGAGCAGTACTTC
>TRBJ2-5|NA|NA|TRBV9
CASSQGLNQETQYF
TGTGCCAGCAGCCAAGGACTAAATCAAGAGACCCAGTACTTC
>TRBJ2-1|TRBD2|NA|TRBV11-2
CASSSIRGGSGDEQFF
TGTGCCAGCAGCTCCATACGGGGGGGGTCCGGGGATGAGCAGTTCTTC
>TRBJ2-3|TRBD2|NA|TRBV2
CASSEGLGGINTQYF
TGTGCCAGCAGTGAGGGACTGGGGGGGATTAATACGCAGTATTTT
>TRBJ2-7|TRBD1|NA|TRBV10-1
CASGTARSYEQYF
TGCGCCAGTGGGACAGCCCGATCGTACGAGCAGTACTTC
>TRBJ1-1|TRBD1|once|TRBV10-3
CATGRDRANTEAFF
TGTGCCACCGGGCGGGACAGGGCGAACACTGAAGCTTTCTTT
>TRBJ2-7|NA|once|TRBV7-9
CASSLGGTISYEQYF
TGTGCCAGCAGCTTAGGTGGAACTATCTCCTACGAGCAGTACTTC
>TRBJ1-2|TRBD1|NA|TRBV7-2
CASSSLGQNYGYTF
TGTGCCAGCAGCTCCCTGGGACAGAACTATGGCTACACCTTC
>TRBJ1-5|NA|NA|TRBV2
CASSEGRADQPQHF
TGTGCCAGCAGTGAAGGCAGGGCCGATCAGCCCCAGCATTTT
>TRBJ1-1|TRBD1|NA|TRBV2
CASRGQQNTEAFF
TGTGCCAGCAGGGGACAGCAGAACACTGAAGCTTTCTTT
>TRBJ1-3|NA|NA|TRBV6-5
CASSYSETDLGNTIYF
TGTGCCAGCAGTTACTCGGAGACAGACTTAGGAAACACCATATATTTT
>TRBJ2-5|NA|NA|TRBV5-1
CASSLLPGQQETQYF
TGCGCCAGCAGCTTACTACCGGGACAACAAGAGACCCAGTACTTC
>TRBJ2-1|TRBD2|once|TRBV5-1
CASRAGLADNEQFF
TGCGCCAGCAGGGCGGGACTAGCGGACAATGAGCAGTTCTTC
>TRBJ1-5|TRBD1|NA|TRBV5-1
CASSLVPGGAGSNQPQHF
TGCGCCAGCAGCTTGGTTCCAGGGGGCGCGGGTAGCAATCAGCCCCAGCATTTT
>TRBJ1-2|TRBD1|NA|TRBV7-2
CASSSDRGLSYGYTF
TGTGCCAGCAGCTCTGACAGGGGACTATCTTATGGCTACACCTTC
>TRBJ2-1|NA|NA|TRBV27
CASSSPLRELHEQFF
TGTGCCAGCAGTTCCCCCCTACGGGAGCTCCATGAGCAGTTCTTC
>TRBJ1-6|NA|NA|TRBV7-8
CASSPHPNSPLHF
TGTGCCAGCAGCCCCCATCCTAATTCACCCCTCCACTTT
>TRBJ1-1|NA|few|TRBV7-6
CASSSGFRHTEAFF
TGTGCCAGCAGCTCCGGTTTCAGGCACACTGAAGCTTTCTTT
>TRBJ2-7|NA|NA|TRBV7-2
CASSPFGDLGASEQYF
TGTGCCAGCAGCCCGTTCGGGGACTTAGGGGCCTCCGAGCAGTACTTC
>TRBJ2-7|NA|once|TRBV29-1
CSVGGRDGYEQYF
TGCAGCGTCGGTGGCAGGGATGGTTACGAGCAGTACTTC
>TRBJ2-1|TRBD1|NA|TRBV5-1
CASSLEPGGDEQFF
TGCGCCAGCAGCTTGGAGCCAGGGGGCGATGAGCAGTTCTTC
>TRBJ2-1|TRBD2|NA|TRBV18
CASSGGGNNEQFF
TGTGCCAGCTCCGGCGGGGGAAACAATGAGCAGTTCTTC
>TRBJ1-2|NA|NA|TRBV30
CAWSVLGLLGRGGYTF
TGTGCCTGGAGTGTTTTGGGGCTCTTGGGCAGGGGCGGCTACACCTTC
>TRBJ1-1|NA|once|TRBV7-9
CASSLSGTMNTEAFF
TGTGCCAGCAGCCTATCGGGGACTATGAACACTGAAGCTTTCTTT